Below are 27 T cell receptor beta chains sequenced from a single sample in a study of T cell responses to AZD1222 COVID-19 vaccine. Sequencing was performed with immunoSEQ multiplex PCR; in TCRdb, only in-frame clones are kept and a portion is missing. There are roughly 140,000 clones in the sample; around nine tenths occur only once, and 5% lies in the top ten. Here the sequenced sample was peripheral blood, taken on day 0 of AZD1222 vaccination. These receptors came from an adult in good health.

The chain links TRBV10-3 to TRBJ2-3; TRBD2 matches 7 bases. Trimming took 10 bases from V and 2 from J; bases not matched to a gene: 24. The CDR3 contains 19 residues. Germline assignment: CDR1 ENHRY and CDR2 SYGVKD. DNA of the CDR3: TGTGCCACCGGCCTCCGGGACTATCAAATCCAAGATAACACAGATACGCAGTATTTT. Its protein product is CATGLRDYQIQDNTDTQYF.

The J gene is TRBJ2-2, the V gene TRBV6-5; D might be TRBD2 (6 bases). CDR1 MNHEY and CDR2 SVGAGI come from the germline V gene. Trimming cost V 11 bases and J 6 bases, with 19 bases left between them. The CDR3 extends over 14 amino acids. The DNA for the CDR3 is TGTGCCTCCTTCCCCGGGGGATCCCCCGGGGAGCTGTTTTTT. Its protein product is CASFPGGSPGELFF.

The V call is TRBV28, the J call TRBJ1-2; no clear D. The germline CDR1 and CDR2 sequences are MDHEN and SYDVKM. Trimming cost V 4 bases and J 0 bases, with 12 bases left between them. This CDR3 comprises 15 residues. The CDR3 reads CASSSRGIPNYGYTF. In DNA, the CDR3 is TGTGCCAGCAGTTCGCGGGGAATTCCTAACTATGGCTACACCTTC.

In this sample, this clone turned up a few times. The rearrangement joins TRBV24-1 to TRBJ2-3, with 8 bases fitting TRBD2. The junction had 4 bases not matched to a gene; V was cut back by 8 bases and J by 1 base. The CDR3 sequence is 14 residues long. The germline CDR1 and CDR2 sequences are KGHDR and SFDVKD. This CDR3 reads CATTDSGGTDTQYF. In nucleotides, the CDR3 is TGTGCCACCACGGATAGCGGGGGCACAGATACGCAGTATTTT.

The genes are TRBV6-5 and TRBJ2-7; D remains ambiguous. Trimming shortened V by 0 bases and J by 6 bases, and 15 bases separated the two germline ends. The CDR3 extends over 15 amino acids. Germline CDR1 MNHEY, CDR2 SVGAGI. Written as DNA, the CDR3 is TGTGCCAGCAGTTACTCGGCCAGGAGAGGTTCCGAGCAGTACTTC. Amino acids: CASSYSARRGSEQYF.

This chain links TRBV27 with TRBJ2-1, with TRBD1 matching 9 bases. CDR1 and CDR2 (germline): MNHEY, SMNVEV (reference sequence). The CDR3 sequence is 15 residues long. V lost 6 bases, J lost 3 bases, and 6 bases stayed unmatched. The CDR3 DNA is TGTGCCAGCAGGAAGACAGGGGGTAACTACAATGAGCAGTTCTTC. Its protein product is CASRKTGGNYNEQFF.

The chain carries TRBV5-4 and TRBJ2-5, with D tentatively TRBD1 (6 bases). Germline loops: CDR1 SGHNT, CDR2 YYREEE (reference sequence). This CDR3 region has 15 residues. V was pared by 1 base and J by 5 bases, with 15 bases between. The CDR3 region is CASSLTGQSDETQYF. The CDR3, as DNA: TGTGCCAGCAGCTTGACCGGACAGTCGGACGAGACCCAGTACTTC.

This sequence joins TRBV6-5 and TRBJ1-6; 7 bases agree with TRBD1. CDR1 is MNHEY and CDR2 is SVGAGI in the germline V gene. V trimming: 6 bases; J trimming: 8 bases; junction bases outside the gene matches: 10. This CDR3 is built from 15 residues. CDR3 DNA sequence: TGTGCCAGCAGCCGTACAGGGGCGTCGGATTCACCCCTCCACTTT. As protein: CASSRTGASDSPLHF.

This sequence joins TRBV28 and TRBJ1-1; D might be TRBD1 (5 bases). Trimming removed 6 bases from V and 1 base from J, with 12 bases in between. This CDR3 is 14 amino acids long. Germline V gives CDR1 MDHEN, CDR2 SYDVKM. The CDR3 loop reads CASRPLTGNTEAFF. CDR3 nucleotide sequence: TGTGCCAGCAGGCCGCTAACAGGGAACACTGAAGCTTTCTTT. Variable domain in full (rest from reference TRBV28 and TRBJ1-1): DVKVTQSSRYLVKRTGEKVFLECVQDMDHENMFWYRQDPGLGLRLIYFSYDVKMKEKGDIPEGYSVSREKKERFSLILESASTNQTSMYLCASRPLTGNTEAFFGQGTRLTVV.

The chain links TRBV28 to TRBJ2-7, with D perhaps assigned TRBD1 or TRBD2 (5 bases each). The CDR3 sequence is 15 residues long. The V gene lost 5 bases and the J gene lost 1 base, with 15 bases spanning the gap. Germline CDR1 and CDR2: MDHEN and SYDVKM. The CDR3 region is CASSPPPGTSYEQYF. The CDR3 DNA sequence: TGTGCCAGCAGTCCCCCCCCCGGGACGTCCTACGAGCAGTACTTC.

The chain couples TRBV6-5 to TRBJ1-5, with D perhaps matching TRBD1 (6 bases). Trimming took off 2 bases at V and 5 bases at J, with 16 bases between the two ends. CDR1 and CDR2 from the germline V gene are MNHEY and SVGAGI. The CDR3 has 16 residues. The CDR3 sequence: CASSYPTGRGDQPQHF. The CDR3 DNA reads TGTGCCAGCAGTTACCCGACAGGACGAGGGGATCAGCCCCAGCATTTT.

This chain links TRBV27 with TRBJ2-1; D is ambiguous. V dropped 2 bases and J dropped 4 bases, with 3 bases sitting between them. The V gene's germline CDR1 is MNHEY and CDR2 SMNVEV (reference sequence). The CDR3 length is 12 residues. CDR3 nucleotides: TGTGCCAGCAGTTTACCTTACAATGAGCAGTTCTTC. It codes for CASSLPYNEQFF.

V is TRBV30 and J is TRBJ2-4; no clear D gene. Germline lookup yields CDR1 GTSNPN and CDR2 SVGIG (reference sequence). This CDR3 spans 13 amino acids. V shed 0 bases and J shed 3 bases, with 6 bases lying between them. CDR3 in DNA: TGTGCCTGGAGTGTGTCCGGCAAAAACATTCAGTACTTC. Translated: CAWSVSGKNIQYF.

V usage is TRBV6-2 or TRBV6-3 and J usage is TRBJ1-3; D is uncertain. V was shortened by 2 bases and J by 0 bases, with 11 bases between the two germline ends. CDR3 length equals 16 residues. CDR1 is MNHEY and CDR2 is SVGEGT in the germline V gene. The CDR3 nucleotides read TGTGCCAGCAGTTACCCCAACCGTCCCTCTGGAAACACCATATATTTT. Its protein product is CASSYPNRPSGNTIYF.

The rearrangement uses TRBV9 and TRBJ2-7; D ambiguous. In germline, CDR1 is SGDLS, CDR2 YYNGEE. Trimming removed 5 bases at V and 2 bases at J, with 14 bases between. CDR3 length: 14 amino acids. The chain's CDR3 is CASSLSGKAYEQYF. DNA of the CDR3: TGTGCCAGCAGTTTGTCCGGAAAGGCCTACGAGCAGTACTTC.

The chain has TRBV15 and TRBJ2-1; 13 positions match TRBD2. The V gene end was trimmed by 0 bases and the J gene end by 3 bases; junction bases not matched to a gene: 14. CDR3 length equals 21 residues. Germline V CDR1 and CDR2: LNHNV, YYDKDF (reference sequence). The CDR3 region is CATSRDYPDWTSGSIYNEQFF. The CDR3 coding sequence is TGTGCCACCAGCAGAGACTACCCGGACTGGACTAGCGGGAGCATCTACAATGAGCAGTTCTTC.

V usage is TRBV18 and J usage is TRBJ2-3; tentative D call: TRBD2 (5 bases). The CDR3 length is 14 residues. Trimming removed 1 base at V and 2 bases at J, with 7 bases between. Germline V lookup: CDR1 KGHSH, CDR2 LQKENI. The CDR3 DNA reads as TGTGCCAGCTCACCACAGACTACCACAGATACGCAGTATTTT. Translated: CASSPQTTTDTQYF.

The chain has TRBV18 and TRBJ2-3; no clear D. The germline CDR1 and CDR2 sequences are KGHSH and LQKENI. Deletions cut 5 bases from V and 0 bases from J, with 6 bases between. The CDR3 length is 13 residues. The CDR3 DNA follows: TGTGCCAGCTCATCCCCCAGCACAGATACGCAGTATTTT. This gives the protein CASSSPSTDTQYF.

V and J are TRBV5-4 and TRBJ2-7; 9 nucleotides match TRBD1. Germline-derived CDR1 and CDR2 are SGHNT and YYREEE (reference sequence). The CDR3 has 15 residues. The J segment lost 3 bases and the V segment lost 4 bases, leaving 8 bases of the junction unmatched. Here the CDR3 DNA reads TGTGCCAGCAGCCCGGGGACAGGGCAAGGCTACGAGCAGTACTTC. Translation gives CASSPGTGQGYEQYF. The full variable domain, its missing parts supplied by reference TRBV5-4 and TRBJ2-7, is ETGVTQSPTHLIKTRGQQVTLRCSSQSGHNTVSWYQQALGQGPQFIFQYYREEENGRGNFPPRFSGLQFPNYSSELNVNALELDDSALYLCASSPGTGQGYEQYFGPGTRLTVT.

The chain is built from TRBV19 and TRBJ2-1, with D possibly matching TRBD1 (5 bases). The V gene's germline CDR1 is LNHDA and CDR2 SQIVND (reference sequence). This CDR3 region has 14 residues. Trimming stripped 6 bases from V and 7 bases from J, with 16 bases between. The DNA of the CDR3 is TGTGCCAGTAGAAGGTTAGGGGTGGGGAATGAGCAGTTCTTC. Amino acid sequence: CASRRLGVGNEQFF. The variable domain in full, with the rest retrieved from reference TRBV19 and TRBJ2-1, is DGGITQSPKYLFRKEGQNVTLSCEQNLNHDAMYWYRQDPGQGLRLIYYSQIVNDFQKGDIAEGYSVSREKKESFPLTVTSAQKNPTAFYLCASRRLGVGNEQFFGPGTRLTVL.

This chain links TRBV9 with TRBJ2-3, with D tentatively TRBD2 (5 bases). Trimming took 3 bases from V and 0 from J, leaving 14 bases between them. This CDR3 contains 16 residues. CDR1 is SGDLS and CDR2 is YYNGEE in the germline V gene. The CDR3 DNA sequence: TGTGCCAGCAGCGCTCAACGGGGATCTAGCACAGATACGCAGTATTTT. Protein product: CASSAQRGSSTDTQYF.

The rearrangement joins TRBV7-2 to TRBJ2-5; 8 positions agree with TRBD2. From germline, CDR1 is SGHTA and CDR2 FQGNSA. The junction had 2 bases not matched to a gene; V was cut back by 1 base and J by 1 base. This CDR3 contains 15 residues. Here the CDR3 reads CASSLVGRAQETQYF. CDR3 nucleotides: TGTGCCAGCAGCTTAGTCGGGAGGGCCCAAGAGACCCAGTACTTC.

The CDR3, as DNA: TGTGCCAGTAGTGTGGGACAACTTGGCAATCAGCCCCAGCATTTT. Translated, it gives CASSVGQLGNQPQHF. V usage is TRBV19 and J usage is TRBJ1-5, with TRBD1 as a possible D gene (6 bases). The length of the CDR3 is 15 residues. With 5 bases removed from V and 2 bases from J, the gap between germline ends came to 13 bases. Germline CDR1 is LNHDA and CDR2 is SQIVND (reference sequence).

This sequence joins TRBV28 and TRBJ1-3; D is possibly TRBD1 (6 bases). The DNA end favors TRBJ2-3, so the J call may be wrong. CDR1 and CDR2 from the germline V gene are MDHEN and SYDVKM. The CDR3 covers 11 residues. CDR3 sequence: CASSPGQRQYF. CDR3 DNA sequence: TGTGCCAGCAGCCCCGGACAGAGGCAGTATTTT.

Written as DNA, the CDR3 is TGTGCCAGCAGCTTAGGGACCGTAGGTCAGCCCCAGCATTTT. It codes for CASSLGTVGQPQHF. The V call is TRBV7-6, the J call TRBJ1-5; D remains unclear. The CDR3 totals 14 residues. Germline lookup yields CDR1 SGHVS and CDR2 FNYEAQ. Trimming stripped 1 base from V and 6 bases from J, with 10 bases between.

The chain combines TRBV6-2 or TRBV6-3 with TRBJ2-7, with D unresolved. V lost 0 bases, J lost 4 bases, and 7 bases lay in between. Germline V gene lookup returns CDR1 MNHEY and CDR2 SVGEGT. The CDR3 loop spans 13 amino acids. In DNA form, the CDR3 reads TGTGCCAGCAGTTACTCTACCAGATACGAGCAGTACTTC. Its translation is CASSYSTRYEQYF.

CDR3: CASSYSRTRKEQYF. As DNA, the CDR3 is TGTGCCAGCAGTTACTCCCGGACCCGGAAGGAGCAGTACTTC. The chain carries TRBV6-5 and TRBJ2-7; D gene unclear. Deletions cut 0 bases from V and 7 bases from J, with 13 bases between. This CDR3 is 14 amino acids long. Germline V CDR1 and CDR2: MNHEY, SVGAGI.